A single sample gave rise to the 9 T cell receptor beta chains below, sequenced in a study of T cell changes during pregnancy in multiple sclerosis. The protocol was immunoSEQ multiplex PCR, while the TCRdb copy is restricted to in-frame clones and leaves out a portion. This table holds 130,000 or so clones, about 96% found once. Sample: peripheral blood, taken after pregnancy. These receptors came from a female donor with multiple sclerosis, enrolled in a pregnancy study.

This chain links TRBV5-1 with TRBJ2-3; 13 bases match TRBD2. This CDR3 region has 17 residues. Unmatched junction bases numbered 8, after V lost 4 bases and J lost 3 bases. Germline V gene sequence: CDR1 SGHRS, CDR2 YFSETQ. The CDR3 nucleotides read TGCGCCAGCAGCAGCCCGGGACTAGCGGGATTAACAGATACGCAGTATTTT. It yields the protein CASSSPGLAGLTDTQYF.

The rearrangement uses TRBV6-4 and TRBJ2-3; 10 bases align to TRBD2. The CDR3 loop spans 15 amino acids. The trim removed 6 bases at V and 4 bases at J, leaving 7 bases unmatched. Germline-derived CDR1 and CDR2 are MRHNA and SNTAGT. CDR3 bases: TGTGCCAGCAGCGAACTAGCGGGAAGGCCAGATACGCAGTATTTT. Translated, it gives CASSELAGRPDTQYF.

The chain uses TRBV28 and TRBJ2-3; 10 nucleotides align to TRBD1. This CDR3 is built from 17 residues. V dropped 3 bases and J dropped 1; count of bases not matched to a gene: 7. In germline, CDR1 is MDHEN, CDR2 SYDVKM. Written as DNA, the CDR3 is TGTGCCAGCAGTTTCCTACCCGGGACAGGGGGCACAGATACGCAGTATTTT. Encoded protein: CASSFLPGTGGTDTQYF.

The J gene is TRBJ1-5, the V gene TRBV7-2; TRBD1 is a possible D gene (6 bases). V was clipped by 2 bases and J by 3 bases, with 14 bases between them. In germline, CDR1 is SGHTA, CDR2 FQGNSA. CDR3 length equals 16 residues. CDR3: CASSLWGRGNNQPQHF. The CDR3 coding sequence is TGTGCCAGCAGCTTATGGGGAAGGGGGAACAATCAGCCCCAGCATTTT.

This sequence joins TRBV4-1 and TRBJ1-1; TRBD1 might be the D (5 bases). Germline lookup yields CDR1 MGHRA and CDR2 YSYEKL. V dropped 4 bases and J dropped 6 bases, with 15 bases sitting between them. The CDR3 is 14 amino acids. CDR3 region: CASSRGTLQSEAFF. Here the CDR3 DNA reads TGCGCCAGCAGCCGCGGGACTCTTCAATCTGAAGCTTTCTTT.

This chain uses TRBV5-1 with TRBJ1-4; 9 bases are a match to TRBD1. Trimming cost V 4 bases and J 7 bases; bases outside gene matches: 8. CDR3 length equals 15 residues. The germline CDR1 and CDR2 sequences are SGHRS and YFSETQ. CDR3 sequence reads: CASSLSGTGIEKLFF. In DNA form, the CDR3 reads TGCGCCAGCAGCCTCTCCGGGACAGGGATTGAAAAACTGTTTTTT.

The chain joins TRBV9 to TRBJ2-1; the match to TRBD1 covers 8 bases. This CDR3 spans 16 amino acids. The V and J ends lost 0 bases and 1 base, in that order; junction bases with no gene match: 3. CDR1 is SGDLS and CDR2 is YYNGEE in the germline V gene. This CDR3 reads CASSVGGTGSYNEQFF. The CDR3 DNA is TGTGCCAGCAGCGTAGGGGGGACAGGTTCCTACAATGAGCAGTTCTTC.

Turning to this clone: At one of its ends the junction is not consistent with the germline gene, which may arise from a read error. The chain carries TRBV7-7 and TRBJ2-7; no clear D gene. CDR1 and CDR2 from the germline V gene are SSHAT and FNYEAQ (reference sequence). This CDR3 comprises 14 residues. CDR3 amino acids: CASSLDSSSREQYF. CDR3 bases: TGTGCTAGCAGTCTCGACTCCTCGAGCAGAGAGCAGTACTTC.

Only one count was recorded for this clone. The gene calls are TRBV6-1 and TRBJ1-2, with D possibly being TRBD1 (5 bases). Trimming shortened V by 0 bases and J by 8 bases, and 10 bases separated the two germline ends. This CDR3 region has 13 residues. The germline CDR1 and CDR2 sequences are MNHNS and SASEGT. The CDR3 coding sequence is TGTGCCAGCAGTGAAGCCCCCCAGGGCGGCTACACCTTC. Encoded protein: CASSEAPQGGYTF.